This is a list of T cell receptor beta chains from one sample in a study of shared clonotypes between healthy human individuals. Produced via immunoSEQ multiplex PCR; TCRdb's table is partial and in-frame only. The table records around 980,000 clones, roughly 74% of them present only once. Sample: memory CD4+ T cells from PBMCs. These receptors all stem from a man between 18 and 29 years old in good health. Some clones in this sample may be carry-over from other donors' samples. Both conserved end residues are part of each CDR3.

v_gene,CDR3aa
TRBV2,CASSPGASGIYEQYF
TRBV5-1,CASSSGLVSYEQYF
TRBV11-2,CASSLEGARYNEQFF
TRBV5-4,CASSLQKGRTEAFF
TRBV5-6,CASSSGNPYEQYF
TRBV2,CASSEARTDGYTF
TRBV7-2,CASSLESGSYNEQFF
TRBV5-4,CASSPGLAGGPAKETQYF
TRBV28,CASSLYEGGSYEQYF
TRBV18,CASSRTPVTGSSYNEQFF
TRBV7-8,CASSQLSGSGTDTQYF
TRBV18,CASSSQGQAEAFF
TRBV21-1,CASSTPGQGYGYTF
TRBV4-2,CASSQEVGPGAGANVLTF
TRBV4-1,CASREGQGAGYGYTF
TRBV27,CASSSRGPNYGYTF
TRBV28,CASSLRESSYGYTF
TRBV9,CASSGSGLYQETQYF
TRBV15,CATSRATVGTGELFF
TRBV7-2,CASSLVGQNNQPQHF
TRBV7-2,CASSLESAGISNQPQHF
TRBV9,CASSPKQGVDEKLFF
TRBV10-3,CAISGQTNTEAFF
TRBV5-1,CASSLGLAGDSYEQYF
TRBV7-9,CASSLSYGYTF
TRBV18,CASSPPQASVPARQFF
TRBV7-9,CASSSGVQPQHF
TRBV4-3,CASSQELRRNEQFF
TRBV5-8,CASSLGQSFSYEQYF
TRBV30,CAWSDIPFGDGYTF
TRBV28,CASSPTSRGPYEQYF
TRBV5-1,CASSLESVNYGYTF
TRBV14,CASSPMPGQANTGELFF
TRBV5-1,CASSSSPTGRGNTIYF
TRBV28,CASSSPRYTGAIGGKLFF
TRBV28,CASSIQGSPPHF
TRBV11-3,CASSKGLAHSYNEQFF
TRBV14,CASSHPGRGGYTF